This T cell receptor beta chain was profiled in a study of OX40 agonist ivuxolimab in advanced cancers. The protocol was immunoSEQ multiplex PCR, while the TCRdb copy is restricted to in-frame clones and leaves out a portion. Found here are tens of thousands of clones, more than 75% of them singletons; the top ten hold over 2%. Worth noting for this clone: Its antigen is unknown.

Study-level points and caveats: Some nonresponders likewise displayed low normalized T-cell clonal expansion.

The sample was CD4+ or CD8+ T cells sorted from blood, taken in a trial of the OX40 agonist ivuxolimab. The TCR sequence derives from an adult with an advanced solid tumor such as melanoma, head and neck, liver or kidney cancer.

The CDR3 loop reads CASSGQGSTDTQYF. The CDR3 DNA follows: TGTGCCAGCAGCGGACAGGGGAGCACAGATACGCAGTATTTT. The rearrangement links TRBV2 to TRBJ2-3, with 9 positions matching TRBD1. In germline, CDR1 is SNHLY, CDR2 FYNNEI. This CDR3 has 14 residues. V shed 6 bases and J 0 bases; nucleotides not matched to a gene: 1. The full variable domain, completed using reference TRBV2 and TRBJ2-3, is EPEVTQTPSHQVTQMGQEVILRCVPISNHLYFYWYRQILGQKVEFLVSFYNNEISEKSEIFDDQFSVERPDGSNFTLKIRSTKLEDSAMYFCASSGQGSTDTQYFGPGTRLTVL.